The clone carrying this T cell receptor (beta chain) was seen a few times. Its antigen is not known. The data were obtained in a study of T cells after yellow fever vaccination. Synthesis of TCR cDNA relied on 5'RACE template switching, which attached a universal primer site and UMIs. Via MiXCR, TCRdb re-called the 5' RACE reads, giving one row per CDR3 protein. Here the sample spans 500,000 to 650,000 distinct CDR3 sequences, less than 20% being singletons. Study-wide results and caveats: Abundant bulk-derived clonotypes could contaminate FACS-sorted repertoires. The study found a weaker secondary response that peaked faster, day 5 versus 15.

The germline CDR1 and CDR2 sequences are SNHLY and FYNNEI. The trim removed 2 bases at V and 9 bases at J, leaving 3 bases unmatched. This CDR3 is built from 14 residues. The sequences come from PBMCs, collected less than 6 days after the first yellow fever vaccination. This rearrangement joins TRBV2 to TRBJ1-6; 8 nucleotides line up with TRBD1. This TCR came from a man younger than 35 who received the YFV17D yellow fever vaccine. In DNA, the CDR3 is TGTGCCAGCAGTGAATTGGACAGGGTTTCACCCCTCCACTTT. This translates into CASSELDRVSPLHF.